In its sample, the clone carrying this T cell receptor beta chain was seen a few times. The target antigen is unknown. Germline CDR1 LNHNV, CDR2 YYDKDF (reference sequence). Trimming cost V 8 bases and J 2 bases, with 10 bases left between them. CDR3 length: 13 amino acids. The PBMCs were taken from around 9 ml of fresh peripheral blood. These data belong to a study of T cells in Graves' hyperthyroidism and ophthalmopathy. Amplified regions were TCR beta CDR3 sequences from RNA transcripts. The primer set for the first-round RT-PCR of the TCR CDR3 was HTBI. TCRdb reprocessed the multiplex PCR reads with MiXCR, giving one entry per CDR3 protein. This table has approximately 530,000 distinct CDR3 sequences, approximately 16% appearing once. Study-wide points: Most thyroid clonotypes expanded above 0.001 appeared in blood too.

The sequence derives from a woman between 18 and 30 years old with Graves' hyperthyroidism. The chain combines TRBV15 with TRBJ1-3, with D perhaps TRBD1 (5 bases). The sequenced sample was blood. The chain's CDR3 is CATRRGAGNTIYF. In nucleotides, the CDR3 is TGTGCCACCCGTCGGGGGGCTGGAAACACCATATATTTT.